The 5 T cell receptor beta chains below were found in one sample sequenced in a study of CD8 T cells in Susac syndrome. RNA totalling about 0.5 to 1 ug underwent reverse transcription with random hexamers. A single record per CDR3 protein comes from TCRdb applying MiXCR to the immunoSEQ multiplex PCR reads. Of 130,000 to 150,000 distinct CDR3 sequences in the sample, approximately 94% were seen once. Material: CD4+ T cells from PBMCs. All receptors come from a human donor with Susac syndrome.

V usage is TRBV4-1 and J usage is TRBJ2-1, with D unclear. Looked up from germline, CDR1 is MGHRA and CDR2 is YSYEKL. V was trimmed by 3 bases and J by 0 bases, leaving 15 bases between them. The CDR3 runs to 17 residues. CDR3 amino acids: CASSQVDLGFSYNEQFF. The CDR3 DNA follows: TGCGCCAGCAGCCAGGTAGATCTGGGGTTCTCCTACAATGAGCAGTTCTTC.

The rearrangement links TRBV6-1 to TRBJ2-3; 10 nucleotides match TRBD2. J was trimmed by 5 bases and V by 6 bases; bases with no gene match: 11. Germline CDR1 reads MNHNS; CDR2 reads SASEGT. The CDR3 has 16 amino acids. This chain's CDR3 is CASSPSGGAGLDTQYF. The CDR3 nucleotides are TGTGCCAGCAGCCCGAGCGGGGGGGCCGGTCTAGATACGCAGTATTTT.

This clonotype was observed once. The chain uses TRBV6-2 or TRBV6-3 and TRBJ2-5; 9 bases agree with TRBD1. The V and J ends lost 6 bases and 4 bases, in that order; junction bases with no gene match: 15. This CDR3 is 17 amino acids long. Germline values: CDR1 MNHEY, CDR2 SVGEGT. CDR3: CASSHSNPGQGRETQYF. Written as DNA, the CDR3 is TGTGCCAGCAGCCACTCGAATCCGGGACAGGGTCGAGAGACCCAGTACTTC.

This chain joins TRBV7-3 and TRBJ2-2, with 7 positions matching TRBD1. Germline CDR1 is SGHTA and CDR2 is FQGTGA. The CDR3 has 14 amino acids. Unmatched junction bases numbered 7, after V lost 5 bases and J lost 7 bases. CDR3 sequence reads: CASSHDRAGGELFF. CDR3 sequence (DNA): TGTGCCAGCAGCCACGACAGGGCGGGCGGGGAGCTGTTTTTT.

The chain is built from TRBV5-1 and TRBJ1-4, with D perhaps matching TRBD1 (6 bases). The CDR3 extends over 16 amino acids. Trimming took 0 bases from V and 7 from J, leaving 16 bases between them. Germline V gene lookup returns CDR1 SGHRS and CDR2 YFSETQ. The chain's CDR3 is CASSLDGGQMGEKLFF. The CDR3 coding sequence is TGCGCCAGCAGCTTGGATGGGGGGCAAATGGGTGAAAAACTGTTTTTT.